These T cell receptor beta chains were read from a single sample in a study of blood T cell repertoires in COVID-19. TCRdb's copy holds only in-frame clones and misses some; the assay was immunoSEQ multiplex PCR. The top ten hold around 3.9% of the sample, which has over 130,000 clones, 84% seen once. The sample comprised PBMCs or T cells enriched from blood (not recorded which). These receptors originate from a man aged 45 to 65 in a cohort exposed to, infected with or recovered from COVID-19 (not recorded which). CDR3s include the opening cysteine and the closing phenylalanine or tryptophan. A D gene is named only where the DNA matches it firmly. Clone size is stated in some rows and not others, as once, few, many or a class when expanded.

cdr3_aa,cdr3_nt,v_call,clone_size,d_call,j_call
CASRLDSNTEAFF,TGTGCCAGCAGACTGGACAGCAACACTGAAGCTTTCTTT,TRBV28,NA,NA,TRBJ1-1
CASSQDLLRGTGELFF,TGCGCCAGCAGCCAAGATTTATTAAGAGGGACCGGGGAGCTGTTTTTT,TRBV4-3,NA,NA,TRBJ2-2
CGGGYGGAREQFF,TGTGGGGGCGGCTACGGGGGGGCCCGTGAGCAGTTCTTC,TRBV30,NA,TRBD2,TRBJ2-1
CASSEWEENSPLHF,TGTGCCAGCAGCGAGTGGGAGGAGAATTCACCCCTCCACTTT,TRBV9,NA,NA,TRBJ1-6
CSVGKQSSYEQYF,TGCAGCGTTGGTAAACAGAGCTCCTACGAGCAGTACTTC,TRBV29-1,NA,NA,TRBJ2-7
CASDGGFGGEAFF,TGTGCCAGCGACGGGGGATTCGGCGGTGAAGCTTTCTTT,TRBV6-5,NA,NA,TRBJ1-1
CASSISQGTNQPQHF,TGTGCCAGTAGTATAAGTCAGGGAACCAATCAGCCCCAGCATTTT,TRBV19,NA,NA,TRBJ1-5
CASSRLRGEQYF,TGTGCCAGCAGTAGGCTCAGGGGTGAGCAGTACTTC,TRBV27,NA,NA,TRBJ2-7
CASSRTGKKYF,TGTGCCAGCAGTCGGACAGGGAAAAAGTACTTC,TRBV28,NA,TRBD1,TRBJ2-7
CASSWTGTPRTDTQYF,TGTGCCAGCAGCTGGACCGGGACTCCTCGCACAGATACGCAGTATTTT,TRBV5-4,NA,NA,TRBJ2-3
CASSRTKAGARETQYF,TGTGCCAGTAGTAGAACAAAAGCGGGAGCCAGGGAGACCCAGTACTTC,TRBV19,few,TRBD2,TRBJ2-5
CASSYQAGQGFNSYNEQFF,TGTGCCAGCAGCTACCAGGCGGGACAGGGTTTTAACTCCTACAATGAGCAGTTCTTC,TRBV11-2,few,TRBD1,TRBJ2-1
CASSSLTGATEKLFF,TGTGCCAGCAGTTCCCTGACAGGGGCGACTGAAAAACTGTTTTTT,TRBV28,NA,TRBD1,TRBJ1-4
CASSGTTGSNEKLFF,TGTGCCAGCAGCGGAACAACAGGGTCTAATGAAAAACTGTTTTTT,TRBV2,NA,NA,TRBJ1-4
CAWSVYSYEQYF,TGTGCCTGGAGTGTCTACTCCTACGAGCAGTACTTC,TRBV30,once,NA,TRBJ2-7
CSVAGPAGANVLTF,TGCAGCGTGGCGGGGCCGGCCGGGGCCAACGTCCTGACTTTC,TRBV29-1,NA,NA,TRBJ2-6
CASSLAGGLFF,TGTGCCAGCAGCTTAGCGGGGGGACTGTTTTTT,TRBV7-8,NA,NA,TRBJ2-2
CATSDRFQETQYF,TGTGCCACCAGTGACAGGTTCCAAGAGACCCAGTACTTC,TRBV24-1,NA,NA,TRBJ2-5
CASSWTAPKNIQYF,TGTGCCAGCAGTTGGACAGCTCCGAAAAACATTCAGTACTTC,TRBV27,NA,NA,TRBJ2-4
CAWSVPDRTVWGNTEAFF,TGTGCCTGGAGTGTACCGGACAGAACGGTTTGGGGGAACACTGAAGCTTTCTTT,TRBV30,once,NA,TRBJ1-1
CSVDRDREVSDTQYF,TGCAGCGTTGACCGGGACAGGGAAGTTTCGGATACGCAGTATTTT,TRBV29-1,NA,TRBD1,TRBJ2-3
CASSADRAATGELFF,TGCGCCAGCAGCGCCGACAGGGCAGCGACCGGGGAGCTGTTTTTT,TRBV4-3,NA,TRBD1,TRBJ2-2
CASSGTSGDTDTQYF,TGTGCCAGCAGTGGGACTAGCGGGGACACAGATACGCAGTATTTT,TRBV2,NA,TRBD2,TRBJ2-3
CASSLGGSLGYTF,TGTGCCAGCAGCTTAGGCGGGAGTTTGGGCTACACCTTC,TRBV7-2,NA,NA,TRBJ1-2
CASSSGDTQYF,TGTGCCAGCAGCTCCGGAGATACGCAGTATTTT,TRBV14,NA,NA,TRBJ2-3
CASSLRLAVLSGGETQYF,TGCGCCAGCAGCTTGAGGCTAGCGGTCCTCTCAGGAGGGGAGACCCAGTACTTC,TRBV5-1,NA,TRBD2,TRBJ2-5
CASSFSRNQPQHF,TGTGCCAGCAGCTTTTCGAGAAATCAGCCCCAGCATTTT,TRBV11-2,NA,NA,TRBJ1-5
CATSRGNQGRRYNEQFF,TGTGCCACCAGCAGGGGCAACCAGGGTCGTCGCTACAATGAGCAGTTCTTC,TRBV15,NA,NA,TRBJ2-1
CASSLRGLQNIQYF,TGTGCCAGCAGCCTGCGGGGGCTACAAAACATTCAGTACTTC,TRBV7-2,NA,NA,TRBJ2-4
CASSQLQGSHEQYF,TGCGCCAGCAGCCAGCTACAGGGTAGCCACGAGCAGTACTTC,TRBV5-1,NA,NA,TRBJ2-7
CASRGQGTNNQPQHF,TGTGCCAGCCGGGGACAGGGTACTAACAATCAGCCCCAGCATTTT,TRBV28,NA,TRBD1,TRBJ1-5
CASSVAGVGNGYTF,TGTGCCAGCAGCGTAGCGGGGGTAGGAAATGGCTACACCTTC,TRBV9,NA,NA,TRBJ1-2
CASSLAGTRELFF,TGTGCCAGCAGCTTAGCCGGGACAAGGGAGCTGTTTTTT,TRBV7-6,few,NA,TRBJ2-2
CASSEAQGLGGNTIYF,TGTGCCAGCAGTGAAGCACAGGGGTTAGGAGGAAACACCATATATTTT,TRBV6-1,NA,TRBD1,TRBJ1-3
CASSPRTGGGETQYF,TGTGCCAGCAGCCCAAGGACAGGGGGCGGAGAGACCCAGTACTTC,TRBV5-4,NA,TRBD1,TRBJ2-5
CASSPQREEPQHF,TGTGCCAGCTCACCACAGAGGGAAGAGCCCCAGCATTTT,TRBV18,NA,NA,TRBJ1-5
CASSQGNQGVGGYTF,TGTGCCAGCAGCCAAGGGAATCAGGGCGTTGGTGGCTACACCTTC,TRBV3-1/TRBV3-2,NA,NA,TRBJ1-2
CASGTPQGGLVDEQFF,TGTGCTAGTGGTACCCCCCAGGGCGGTCTCGTAGATGAGCAGTTCTTC,TRBV12-5,NA,NA,TRBJ2-1
CASSLGADYEQYF,TGTGCCAGCAGTTTAGGGGCAGACTACGAGCAGTACTTC,TRBV27,NA,NA,TRBJ2-7
CASSQGTSVTGELFF,TGTGCCAGCAGCCAAGGGACTAGCGTCACCGGGGAGCTGTTTTTT,TRBV9,NA,TRBD2,TRBJ2-2
CASSPSLLVVSSYNEQFF,TGTGCCAGCAGTCCTTCTCTCCTAGTGGTAAGCTCCTACAATGAGCAGTTCTTC,TRBV27,NA,NA,TRBJ2-1
CASTKREGHGNEQFF,TGTGCCAGCACCAAGCGGGAGGGCCACGGCAATGAGCAGTTCTTC,TRBV28,once,TRBD2,TRBJ2-1
CATRAGLDTEAFF,TGTGCCACAAGGGCAGGGTTAGACACTGAAGCTTTCTTT,TRBV7-9,NA,NA,TRBJ1-1
CATGTHNEQFF,TGTGCCACCGGGACTCACAATGAGCAGTTCTTC,TRBV24-1,NA,NA,TRBJ2-1
CATQSGLAGGERTDTQYF,TGTGCCACCCAATCGGGACTAGCGGGAGGGGAGCGCACAGATACGCAGTATTTT,TRBV24-1,NA,TRBD2,TRBJ2-3
CARHRAVGGGGANVLTF,TGTGCCCGCCACCGAGCGGTAGGGGGCGGTGGGGCCAACGTCCTGACTTTC,TRBV7-2,NA,TRBD1,TRBJ2-6
CASSAQGPGDGYTF,TGTGCCAGCAGCGCACAGGGACCGGGTGATGGCTACACCTTC,TRBV11-2,NA,NA,TRBJ1-2